This T cell receptor beta chain comes out of a study of shared clonotypes between healthy human individuals. This clone appeared a few times. The target antigen is unknown. It was CD45RO-negative cells, positively selected for CCR7, that made up naive CD8 cells, with terminally differentiated effector memory CD45RA+ cells excluded. Broader study findings: A generally larger estimated richness was seen in naive subsets than in memory subsets.

Sequencing used immunoSEQ multiplex PCR; TCRdb keeps in-frame clones, though not all of them. The sample consists of about 2 million clones, roughly 94% of them appearing once. CDR3 length equals 14 residues. V was clipped by 3 bases and J by 9 bases, with 12 bases between them. Germline V CDR1 and CDR2: MDHEN, SYDVKM. Sequenced sample: naive CD8+ T cells sorted from blood. The V gene is TRBV28, the J gene TRBJ1-6; D is unclear. The TCR comes from a man between 18 and 29 years old in good health. The CDR3 here is CASSLGGSGSPLHF. DNA for the CDR3: TGTGCCAGCAGTTTGGGAGGGTCGGGTTCACCCCTCCACTTT.